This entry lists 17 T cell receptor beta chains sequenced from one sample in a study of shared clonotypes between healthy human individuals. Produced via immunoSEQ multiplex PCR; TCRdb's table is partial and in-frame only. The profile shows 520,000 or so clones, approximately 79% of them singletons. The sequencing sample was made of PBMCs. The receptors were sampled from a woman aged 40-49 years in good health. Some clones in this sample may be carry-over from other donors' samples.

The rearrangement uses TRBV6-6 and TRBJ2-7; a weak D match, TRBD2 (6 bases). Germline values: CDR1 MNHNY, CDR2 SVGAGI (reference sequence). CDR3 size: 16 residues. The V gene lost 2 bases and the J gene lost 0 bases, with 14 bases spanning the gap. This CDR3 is CASSYRDSESSYEQYF. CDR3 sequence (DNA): TGTGCCAGCAGTTACAGGGACTCCGAGAGCTCCTACGAGCAGTACTTC.

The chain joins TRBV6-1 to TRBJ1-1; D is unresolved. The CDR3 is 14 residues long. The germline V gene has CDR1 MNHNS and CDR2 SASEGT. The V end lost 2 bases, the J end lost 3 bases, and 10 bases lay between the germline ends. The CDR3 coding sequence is TGTGCCAGCAGTGAACAGGACCTCTACACTGAAGCTTTCTTT. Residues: CASSEQDLYTEAFF.

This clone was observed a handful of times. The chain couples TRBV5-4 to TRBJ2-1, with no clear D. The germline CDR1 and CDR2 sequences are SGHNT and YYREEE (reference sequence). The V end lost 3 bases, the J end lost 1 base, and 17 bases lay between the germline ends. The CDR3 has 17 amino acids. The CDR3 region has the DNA TGTGCCAGCAGCTCCGCCCGGGCATCGTTTTCCTACAATGAGCAGTTCTTC. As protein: CASSSARASFSYNEQFF. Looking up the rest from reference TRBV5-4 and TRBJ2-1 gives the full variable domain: ETGVTQSPTHLIKTRGQQVTLRCSSQSGHNTVSWYQQALGQGPQFIFQYYREEENGRGNFPPRFSGLQFPNYSSELNVNALELDDSALYLCASSSARASFSYNEQFFGPGTRLTVL.

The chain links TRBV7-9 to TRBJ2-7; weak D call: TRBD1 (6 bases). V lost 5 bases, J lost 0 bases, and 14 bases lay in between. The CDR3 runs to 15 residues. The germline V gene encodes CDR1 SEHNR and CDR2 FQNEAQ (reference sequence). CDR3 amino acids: CASSQTQGSSYEQYF. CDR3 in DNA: TGTGCCAGCAGCCAAACCCAGGGGAGCTCCTACGAGCAGTACTTC.

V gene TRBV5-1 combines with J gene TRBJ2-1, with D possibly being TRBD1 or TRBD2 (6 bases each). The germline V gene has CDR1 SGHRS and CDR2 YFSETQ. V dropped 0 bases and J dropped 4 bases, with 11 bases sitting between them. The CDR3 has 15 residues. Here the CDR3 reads CASSLEGGLYNEQFF. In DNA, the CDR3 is TGCGCCAGCAGCTTGGAGGGGGGACTTTACAATGAGCAGTTCTTC.

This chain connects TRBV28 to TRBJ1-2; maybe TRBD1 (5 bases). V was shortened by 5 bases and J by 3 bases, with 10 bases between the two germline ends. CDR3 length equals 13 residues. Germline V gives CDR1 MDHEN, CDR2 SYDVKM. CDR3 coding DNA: TGTGCCAGCAGTGATTGGGGGTACTATGGCTACACCTTC. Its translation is CASSDWGYYGYTF.

CDR3 protein: CAWSTSGTLAFF. CDR3 nucleotides: TGTGCCTGGAGTACCTCCGGGACTTTGGCTTTCTTT. The chain links TRBV30 to TRBJ1-1, with a possible D match to TRBD1 (5 bases). The V gene's germline CDR1 is GTSNPN and CDR2 SVGIG (reference sequence). The CDR3 runs 12 residues. The germline V and J ends were trimmed by 2 bases and 11 bases, with 15 bases remaining between them.

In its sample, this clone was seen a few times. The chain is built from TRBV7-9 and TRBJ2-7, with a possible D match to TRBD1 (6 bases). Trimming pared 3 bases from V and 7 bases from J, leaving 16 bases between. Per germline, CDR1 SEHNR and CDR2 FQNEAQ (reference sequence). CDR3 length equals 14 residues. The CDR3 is CASSLGTPPQEQYF. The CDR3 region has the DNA TGTGCCAGCAGCTTGGGGACACCTCCGCAAGAGCAGTACTTC.

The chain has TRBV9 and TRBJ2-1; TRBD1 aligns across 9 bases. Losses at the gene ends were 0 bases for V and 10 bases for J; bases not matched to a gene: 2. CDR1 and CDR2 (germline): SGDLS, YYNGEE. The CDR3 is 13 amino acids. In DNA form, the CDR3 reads TGTGCCAGCAGCGTAGAGGGACAGGGAGAGCAGTTCTTC. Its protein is CASSVEGQGEQFF.

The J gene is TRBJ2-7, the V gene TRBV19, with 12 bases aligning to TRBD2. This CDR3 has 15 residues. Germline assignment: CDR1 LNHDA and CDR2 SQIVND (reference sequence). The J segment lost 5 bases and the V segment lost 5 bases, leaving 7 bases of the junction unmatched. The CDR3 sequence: CASSPKLAGGNEQYF. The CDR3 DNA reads TGTGCCAGTAGTCCAAAACTAGCGGGAGGCAACGAGCAGTACTTC.

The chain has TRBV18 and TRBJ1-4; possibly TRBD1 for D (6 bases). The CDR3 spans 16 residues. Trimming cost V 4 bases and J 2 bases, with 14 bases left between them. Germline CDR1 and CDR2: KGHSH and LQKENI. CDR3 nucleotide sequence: TGTGCCAGCTCACAGTCCAGGGGAGGGACTAATGAAAAACTGTTTTTT. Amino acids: CASSQSRGGTNEKLFF.

The CDR3 region is CASSYSDEQYF. The CDR3 nucleotides read TGTGCCAGCAGTTACTCTGACGAGCAGTACTTC. The chain is built from TRBV6-6 and TRBJ2-7; the D is unclear. Trimming cost V 0 bases and J 5 bases, with 2 bases left between them. This CDR3 is built from 11 residues. Per the germline V gene, CDR1 is MNHNY and CDR2 is SVGAGI (reference sequence).

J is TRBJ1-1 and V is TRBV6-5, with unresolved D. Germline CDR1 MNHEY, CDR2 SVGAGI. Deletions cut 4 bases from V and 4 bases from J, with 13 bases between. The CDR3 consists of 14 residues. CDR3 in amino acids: CASSSQAGSTEAFF. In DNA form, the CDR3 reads TGTGCCAGCAGTTCTCAGGCTGGGTCCACTGAAGCTTTCTTT.

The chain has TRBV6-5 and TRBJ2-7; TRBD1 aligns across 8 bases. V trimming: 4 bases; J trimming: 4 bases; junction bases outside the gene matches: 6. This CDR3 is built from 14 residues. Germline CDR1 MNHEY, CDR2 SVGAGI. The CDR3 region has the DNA TGTGCCAGCAGTTCCAGGACAGGGCGATACGAGCAGTACTTC. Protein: CASSSRTGRYEQYF.

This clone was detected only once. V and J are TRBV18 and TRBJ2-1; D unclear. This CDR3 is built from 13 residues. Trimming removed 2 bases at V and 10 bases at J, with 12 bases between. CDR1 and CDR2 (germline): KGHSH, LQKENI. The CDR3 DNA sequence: TGTGCCAGCTCACCATTCGACGGTGGAGAGCAGTTCTTC. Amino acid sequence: CASSPFDGGEQFF. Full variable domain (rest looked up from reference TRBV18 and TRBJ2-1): NAGVMQNPRHLVRRRGQEARLRCSPMKGHSHVYWYRQLPEEGLKFMVYLQKENIIDESGMPKERFSAEFPKEGPSILRIQQVVRGDSAAYFCASSPFDGGEQFFGPGTRLTVL.

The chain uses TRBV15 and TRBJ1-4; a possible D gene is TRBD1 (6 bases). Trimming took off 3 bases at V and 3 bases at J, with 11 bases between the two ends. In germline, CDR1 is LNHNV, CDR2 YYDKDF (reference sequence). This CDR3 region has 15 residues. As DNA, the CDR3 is TGTGCCACCAGCAGGACAGGAGGAGCTAATGAAAAACTGTTTTTT. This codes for CATSRTGGANEKLFF.

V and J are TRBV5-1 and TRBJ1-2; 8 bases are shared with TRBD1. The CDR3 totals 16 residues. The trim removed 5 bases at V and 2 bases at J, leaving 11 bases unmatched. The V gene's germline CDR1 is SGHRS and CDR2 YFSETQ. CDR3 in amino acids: CASSLKGQGANYGYTF. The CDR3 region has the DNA TGCGCCAGCAGTTTAAAAGGACAGGGAGCGAACTATGGCTACACCTTC.